These 21 T cell receptor beta chains were all obtained from the same sample, sequenced in a study of T cell responses to AZD1222 COVID-19 vaccine. Using immunoSEQ multiplex PCR, the repertoire was profiled, and TCRdb retains in-frame clones only, with some absent. The sample has hundreds of thousands of clones; about 94% are singletons. Material: peripheral blood, obtained 28 days after the second AZD1222 dose. Every receptor here comes from an adult who received the AZD1222 COVID-19 vaccine.

The chain employs TRBV7-2 and TRBJ1-2, with D hard to call. The CDR3 length is 11 residues. Trimming cost V 7 bases and J 5 bases, with 8 bases left between them. The V gene's germline CDR1 is SGHTA and CDR2 FQGNSA. CDR3 DNA: TGTGCCAGCACCGTGGGGTATGGCTACACCTTC. Translating gives CASTVGYGYTF.

The chain is built from TRBV5-4 and TRBJ2-7; maybe TRBD2 (5 bases). Germline CDR1 reads SGHNT; CDR2 reads YYREEE (reference sequence). The CDR3 sequence is 15 residues long. Deletions cut 0 bases from V and 7 bases from J, with 17 bases between. DNA for the CDR3: TGTGCCAGCAGCTTGGCCGCGGGTCAGGTAGAGGAGCAGTACTTC. Its protein is CASSLAAGQVEEQYF.

To note about this clone: The junction departs from the called germline gene at one end, perhaps through a read error. The chain is built from TRBV15 and TRBJ2-7, with D maybe TRBD2 (7 bases). The CDR3 has 13 residues. Germline loops: CDR1 LNHNV, CDR2 YYDKDF (reference sequence). CDR3 residues: CATSRPLGGDTHF. The CDR3 DNA reads as TGTGCCACCAGCAGACCCCTGGGGGGGGACACTCACTTC. The full variable domain, completed using reference TRBV15 and TRBJ2-7, is DAMVIQNPRYQVTQFGKPVTLSCSQTLNHNVMYWYQQKSSQAPKLLFHYYDKDFNNEADTPDNFQSRRPNTSFCFLDIRSPGLGDTAMYLCATSRPLGGDTHFGPGTRLTVT.

The genes are TRBV28 and TRBJ1-1, with D unresolved. The CDR3 is 14 residues long. The V and J ends lost 6 bases and 1 base respectively, with 12 bases between them. Germline CDR1 and CDR2: MDHEN and SYDVKM. The CDR3: CASRLGEANTEAFF. In nucleotides, the CDR3 is TGTGCCAGCAGACTCGGCGAGGCGAACACTGAAGCTTTCTTT. Full variable domain (rest looked up from reference TRBV28 and TRBJ1-1): DVKVTQSSRYLVKRTGEKVFLECVQDMDHENMFWYRQDPGLGLRLIYFSYDVKMKEKGDIPEGYSVSREKKERFSLILESASTNQTSMYLCASRLGEANTEAFFGQGTRLTVV.

The chain is built from TRBV2 and TRBJ1-1; TRBD1 is a possible D gene (5 bases). Germline V gene sequence: CDR1 SNHLY, CDR2 FYNNEI. This CDR3 has 12 residues. The V end lost 8 bases, the J end lost 4 bases, and 11 bases lay between the germline ends. The CDR3 DNA follows: TGTGCCAGCCAGGGAGAAGGCACTGAAGCTTTCTTT. Translated, it gives CASQGEGTEAFF.

The V and J genes are TRBV2 and TRBJ1-2; D not resolved. Deletions cut 3 bases from V and 8 bases from J, with 10 bases between. The CDR3 sequence is 12 residues long. The V gene's germline CDR1 is SNHLY and CDR2 FYNNEI. In DNA form, the CDR3 reads TGTGCCAGCAGTGACGTGCCGGGAGGCTACACCTTC. Protein sequence: CASSDVPGGYTF.

The J gene is TRBJ1-2, the V gene TRBV18; 7 bases match TRBD1. V shed 3 bases and J 3 bases; nucleotides not matched to a gene: 4. CDR3 length equals 14 residues. Germline assignment: CDR1 KGHSH and CDR2 LQKENI. This CDR3 reads CASSPTGADYGYTF. The CDR3, as DNA: TGTGCCAGCTCACCCACAGGGGCGGACTATGGCTACACCTTC.

V is TRBV2 and J is TRBJ1-5; D unclear. V shed 6 bases and J shed 6 bases, with 15 bases lying between them. The length of the CDR3 is 14 residues. Germline V lookup: CDR1 SNHLY, CDR2 FYNNEI. The CDR3 reads CASRDYPRGQPQHF. As DNA, the CDR3 is TGTGCCAGCAGGGATTACCCAAGAGGTCAGCCCCAGCATTTT.

The table lists this clone with a count of one. J is TRBJ2-5 and V is TRBV9; D uncertain. This CDR3 has 15 amino acids. Trimming removed 2 bases at V and 5 bases at J, with 16 bases between. Germline CDR1 is SGDLS and CDR2 is YYNGEE. CDR3 coding DNA: TGTGCCAGCAGCGTTAGTACATACCCAGAGGAGACCCAGTACTTC. Translating gives CASSVSTYPEETQYF.

The rearrangement joins TRBV21-1 to TRBJ1-5. TRBV21-1 represents a pseudogene. This CDR3 comprises 13 residues. CDR3 protein: CASPESSGQPQHF. In DNA, the CDR3 is TGTGCCAGCCCTGAGAGCTCGGGTCAGCCCCAGCATTTT.

This chain uses TRBV5-1 with TRBJ2-7; 7 bases agree with TRBD1. Germline lookup yields CDR1 SGHRS and CDR2 YFSETQ. Trimming at V came to 4 bases and at J to 0 bases, leaving 7 bases not matched to a gene. CDR3 length: 15 amino acids. The CDR3 bases are TGCGCCAGCAGCATAACAGGGGTGATCTCCTACGAGCAGTACTTC. It is translated as CASSITGVISYEQYF.

This chain links TRBV30 with TRBJ2-3; D gene ambiguous. The CDR3 spans 13 residues. Trimming took 0 bases from V and 0 from J, leaving 4 bases between them. CDR1 is GTSNPN and CDR2 is SVGIG in the germline V gene (reference sequence). The CDR3 DNA reads TGTGCCTGGAGTGTATACAGCACAGATACGCAGTATTTT. It encodes CAWSVYSTDTQYF.

The chain couples TRBV5-1 to TRBJ1-3; no clear D. The length of the CDR3 is 15 residues. Trimming took 4 bases from V and 2 from J, leaving 13 bases between them. Germline V lookup: CDR1 SGHRS, CDR2 YFSETQ. The chain's CDR3 is CASSPGPQTGNTIYF. CDR3 coding DNA: TGCGCCAGCAGCCCCGGGCCTCAGACTGGAAACACCATATATTTT.

This clone was detected once. The rearrangement uses TRBV29-1 and TRBJ1-4, with TRBD1 identical over 9 bases. The CDR3 loop spans 14 amino acids. The V and J ends lost 4 bases and 5 bases, in that order; junction bases with no gene match: 5. Germline V gives CDR1 SQVTM, CDR2 ANQGSEA. CDR3 loop: CSVARTGENEKLFF. CDR3 DNA: TGCAGCGTTGCAAGGACAGGGGAAAATGAAAAACTGTTTTTT.

The V call is TRBV2, the J call TRBJ1-4; tentative D call: TRBD1 (6 bases). The V and J ends lost 3 bases and 5 bases respectively, with 13 bases between them. CDR1 is SNHLY and CDR2 is FYNNEI in the germline V gene. This CDR3 region has 15 residues. The CDR3: CASSERGTSNEKLFF. The CDR3 region has the DNA TGTGCCAGCAGTGAGAGGGGGACCTCAAATGAAAAACTGTTTTTT. The whole variable domain, filled in from reference TRBV2 and TRBJ1-4, reads EPEVTQTPSHQVTQMGQEVILRCVPISNHLYFYWYRQILGQKVEFLVSFYNNEISEKSEIFDDQFSVERPDGSNFTLKIRSTKLEDSAMYFCASSERGTSNEKLFFGSGTQLSVL.

The chain employs TRBV6-5 and TRBJ2-2; the D is unclear. CDR3 length equals 15 residues. Germline CDR1 MNHEY, CDR2 SVGAGI. V was clipped by 7 bases and J by 5 bases, with 17 bases between them. The CDR3: CASTKYTGVTGELFF. The CDR3 DNA sequence: TGTGCCAGCACCAAGTACACGGGCGTAACCGGGGAGCTGTTTTTT.

This clone has only one observation. V usage is TRBV5-6 and J usage is TRBJ2-6; no firm D call. Trimming took off 2 bases at V and 1 base at J, with 4 bases between the two ends. The CDR3 sequence is 14 residues long. The germline CDR1 and CDR2 sequences are SGHDT and YYEEEE. The CDR3 coding sequence is TGTGCCAGCAGCTTACCATCTGGGGCCAACGTCCTGACTTTC. This translates into CASSLPSGANVLTF.

V gene TRBV5-4 combines with J gene TRBJ2-7; 8 bases are shared with TRBD2. The CDR3 spans 16 residues. Losses at the gene ends were 4 bases for V and 0 bases for J; bases not matched to a gene: 9. Germline V gene data show CDR1 as SGHNT and CDR2 as YYREEE (reference sequence). CDR3 DNA: TGTGCCAGCAGCCTGATGACTAGCGCCAGCTCCTACGAGCAGTACTTC. This gives the protein CASSLMTSASSYEQYF.

In this sample, this clone turned up once. The genes are TRBV15 and TRBJ2-1, with 9 bases lining up with TRBD2. Germline V gives CDR1 LNHNV, CDR2 YYDKDF (reference sequence). J was trimmed by 8 bases and V by 1 base; bases with no gene match: 9. CDR3 size: 16 residues. Here the CDR3 reads CATSRAVGSGSDEQFF. DNA for the CDR3: TGTGCCACCAGCAGAGCCGTGGGTAGCGGGAGTGATGAGCAGTTCTTC.

The genes are TRBV6-1 and TRBJ1-5, with D maybe TRBD1 (5 bases). The CDR3 spans 15 residues. CDR1 and CDR2 from the germline V gene are MNHNS and SASEGT. Trimming left V 1 base short and J 5 bases short, with 12 bases between. The CDR3 DNA is TGTGCCAGCAGTGAAGGGGCAGGGATAGATCAGCCCCAGCATTTT. Translated, it gives CASSEGAGIDQPQHF.

V and J are TRBV7-9 and TRBJ1-3; no clear D. The CDR3 runs 14 residues. The V gene lost 1 base and the J gene lost 4 bases, with 8 bases spanning the gap. CDR1 is SEHNR and CDR2 is FQNEAQ in the germline V gene (reference sequence). The CDR3 DNA reads as TGTGCCAGCAGCTTAGTTGCCTGGGGAAACACCATATATTTT. Translating gives CASSLVAWGNTIYF.